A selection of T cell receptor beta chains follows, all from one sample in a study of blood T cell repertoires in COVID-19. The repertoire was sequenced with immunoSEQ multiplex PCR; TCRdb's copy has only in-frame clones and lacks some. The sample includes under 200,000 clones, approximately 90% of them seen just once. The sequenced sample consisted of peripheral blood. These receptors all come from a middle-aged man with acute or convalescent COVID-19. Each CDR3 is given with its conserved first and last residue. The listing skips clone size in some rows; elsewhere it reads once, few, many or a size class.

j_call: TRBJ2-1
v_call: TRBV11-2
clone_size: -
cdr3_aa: CASSLLQNEQFF

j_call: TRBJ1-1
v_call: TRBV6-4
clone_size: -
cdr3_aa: CASSDSSRGEVEAFF

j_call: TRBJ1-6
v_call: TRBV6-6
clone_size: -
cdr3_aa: CASSQPLTGIRSPLHF

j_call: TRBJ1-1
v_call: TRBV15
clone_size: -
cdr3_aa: CATSRALWTGVNTEAFF

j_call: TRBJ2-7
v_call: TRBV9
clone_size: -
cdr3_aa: CASSPYPGLAGEAYEQYF

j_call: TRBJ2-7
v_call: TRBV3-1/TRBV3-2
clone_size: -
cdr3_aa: CASSGTSKAQYF

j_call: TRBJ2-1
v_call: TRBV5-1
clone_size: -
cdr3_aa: CASSLFNTPKYNEQFF

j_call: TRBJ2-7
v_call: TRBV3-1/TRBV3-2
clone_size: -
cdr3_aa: CASSQGLAVSYEQYF

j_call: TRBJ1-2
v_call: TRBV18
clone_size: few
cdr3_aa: CASSPGPTGHGYTF

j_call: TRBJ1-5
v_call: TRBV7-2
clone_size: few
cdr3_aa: CASSPGQAQPQHF

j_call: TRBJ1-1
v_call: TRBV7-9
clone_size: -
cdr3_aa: CASSQAPNTEAFF

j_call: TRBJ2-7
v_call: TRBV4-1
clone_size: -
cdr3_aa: CASSQDPSGGREQYF

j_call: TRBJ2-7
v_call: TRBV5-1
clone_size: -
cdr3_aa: CASSLGSGSGRAVSYEQYF

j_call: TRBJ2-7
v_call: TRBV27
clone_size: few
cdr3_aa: CASSRQVPSYEQYF

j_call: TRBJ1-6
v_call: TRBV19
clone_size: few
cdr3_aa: CASSKAGSYNSPLHF

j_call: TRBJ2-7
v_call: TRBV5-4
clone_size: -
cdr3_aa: CASSDGLAGVLGVQYF

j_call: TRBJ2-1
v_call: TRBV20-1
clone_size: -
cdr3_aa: CSASVSAGVGEQFF

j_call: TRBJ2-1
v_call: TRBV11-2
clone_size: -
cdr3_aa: CASSLPALSSYNEQFF

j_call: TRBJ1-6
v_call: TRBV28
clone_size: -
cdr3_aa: CASSSGLLNSPLHF

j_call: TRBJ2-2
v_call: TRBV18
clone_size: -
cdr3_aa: CASSPPKGAGNTGELFF

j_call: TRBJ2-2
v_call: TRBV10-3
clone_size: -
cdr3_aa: CAISLNTGELFF

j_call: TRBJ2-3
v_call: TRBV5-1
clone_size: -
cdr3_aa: CASSWALGSGEDTQYF

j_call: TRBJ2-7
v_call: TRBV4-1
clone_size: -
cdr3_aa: CASSERTVSYEQYF

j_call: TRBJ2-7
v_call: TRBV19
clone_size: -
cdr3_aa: CASSPVAGGSYEQYF

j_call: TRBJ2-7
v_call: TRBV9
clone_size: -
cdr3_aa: CASSPGGRSYEQYF

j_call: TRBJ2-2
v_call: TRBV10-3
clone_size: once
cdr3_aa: CAISDPRIKISESNTGELFF